These 17 T cell receptor beta chains originate from one sample sequenced in a study of blood T cells in healthy people across ages. Next came a second PCR, run for roughly 6 to 11 cycles, which used a sample-barcoded 5' primer along with a J-beta primer mix. TCRdb re-analysed the 5' RACE reads in MiXCR, keeping a single row per CDR3 protein. The data show fewer than 600,000 distinct CDR3 sequences, about 27% seen once. These data are also associated with another study on T cells of mothers and their children.

The sample taken for sequencing was blood. The receptors shown here come from a boy younger than 10 in good health.

A few counts support this clonotype. The chain is built from TRBV7-9 and TRBJ1-5; D gene unclear. Germline V gene lookup returns CDR1 SEHNR and CDR2 FQNEAQ (reference sequence). Trimming pared 3 bases from V and 0 bases from J, leaving 3 bases between. This CDR3 contains 13 residues. The CDR3 DNA sequence: TGTGCCAGCAGCTTCGCTAGCAATCAGCCCCAGCATTTT. Translation gives CASSFASNQPQHF.

Many counts were recorded for this clonotype. The J gene is TRBJ2-5, the V gene TRBV29-1; D perhaps matches TRBD2 (6 bases). This CDR3 is 14 amino acids long. Between the trimmed V and J ends, which lost 1 base and 0 bases, there was a span of 9 bases. CDR1 SQVTM and CDR2 ANQGSEA come from the germline V gene. CDR3 in amino acids: CSVEGRAYQETQYF. CDR3 in DNA: TGCAGCGTTGAAGGGAGGGCGTACCAAGAGACCCAGTACTTC.

The chain links TRBV20-1 to TRBJ2-7; possible D gene TRBD1, 6 bases. V gave up 5 bases and J gave up 1 base, with 15 bases separating them. Germline V CDR1 and CDR2: DFQATT, SNEGSKA (reference sequence). The CDR3 has 14 amino acids. Written as DNA, the CDR3 is TGCAGTGCTTCAAGACAGGATCTATCCTACGAGCAGTACTTC. It is translated as CSASRQDLSYEQYF.

This chain links TRBV20-1 with TRBJ2-5; the D gene is possibly TRBD2 (5 bases). Judging by the DNA end, TRBJ2-1 fits better; the J call may be wrong. CDR1 and CDR2 (germline): DFQATT, SNEGSKA (reference sequence). The CDR3 loop spans 14 amino acids. The DNA of the CDR3 is TGCAGTGCTAGAGATCGCTGGGGAGACAATGAGCAGTTCTTC. It yields the protein CSARDRWGDNEQFF.

This clonotype was seen a few times. The genes are TRBV2 and TRBJ2-5; D is perhaps TRBD1 or TRBD2 (5 bases each). V was trimmed by 4 bases and J by 5 bases, leaving 8 bases between them. The germline V gene has CDR1 SNHLY and CDR2 FYNNEI. The CDR3 runs to 12 residues. CDR3 nucleotide sequence: TGTGCCAGCAGTGGAGGGGAGGAGACCCAGTACTTC. It encodes CASSGGEETQYF.

This clonotype showed up just a few times. The chain employs TRBV7-9 and TRBJ1-4; D is unresolved. CDR1 is SEHNR and CDR2 is FQNEAQ in the germline V gene (reference sequence). Trimming cost V 5 bases and J 7 bases, with 8 bases left between them. CDR3 size: 12 residues. The CDR3 protein is CASSAPGEKLFF. DNA of the CDR3: TGTGCCAGCAGCGCGCCGGGTGAAAAACTGTTTTTT.

This chain joins TRBV18 and TRBJ2-5; the D is unclear. Germline V lookup: CDR1 KGHSH, CDR2 LQKENI. This CDR3 is built from 15 residues. V gave up 0 bases and J gave up 2 bases, with 10 bases separating them. The CDR3 DNA reads TGTGCCAGCTCACCACCTTCCCCCAGACAAGAGACCCAGTACTTC. This gives the protein CASSPPSPRQETQYF.

The chain employs TRBV9 and TRBJ2-2; TRBD1 matches 9 bases. CDR1 and CDR2 (germline): SGDLS, YYNGEE. Trimming took 2 bases from V and 6 from J; bases not matched to a gene: 14. The CDR3 is 18 residues long. DNA for the CDR3: TGTGCCAGCAGCGTCCTCGACAGGGGGTGGAATTTGGCCGGGGAGCTGTTTTTT. This gives the protein CASSVLDRGWNLAGELFF. Drawing the rest from reference TRBV9 and TRBJ2-2, the complete variable domain is DSGVTQTPKHLITATGQRVTLRCSPRSGDLSVYWYQQSLDQGLQFLIQYYNGEERAKGNILERFSAQQFPDLHSELNLSSLELGDSALYFCASSVLDRGWNLAGELFFGEGSRLTVL.

The V gene is TRBV4-1, the J gene TRBJ1-2; tentatively, D is TRBD1 (5 bases). The V gene lost 5 bases and the J gene lost 5 bases, with 18 bases spanning the gap. Looked up from germline, CDR1 is MGHRA and CDR2 is YSYEKL. This CDR3 is built from 15 residues. The CDR3 loop reads CASSYPGRMLYGYTF. The CDR3 DNA is TGCGCCAGCAGCTACCCGGGACGGATGCTGTATGGCTACACCTTC.

CDR3 in DNA: TGTGCCAGCACTCCCGGGGTCTCCTATAATTCACCCCTCCACTTT. Translating gives CASTPGVSYNSPLHF. The chain is built from TRBV11-2 and TRBJ1-6, with no clear D. The CDR3 covers 15 residues. Germline V gene lookup returns CDR1 SGHAT and CDR2 FQNNGV. V was pared by 7 bases and J by 0 bases, with 10 bases between.

The chain uses TRBV30 and TRBJ1-2; possibly TRBD1 for D (5 bases). The CDR3 is 13 amino acids. With 0 bases removed from V and 5 bases from J, the gap between germline ends came to 10 bases. Germline lookup yields CDR1 GTSNPN and CDR2 SVGIG (reference sequence). This CDR3 reads CAWSVQEQYGYTF. CDR3 DNA sequence: TGTGCCTGGAGTGTACAGGAACAGTATGGCTACACCTTC.

V gene TRBV20-1 combines with J gene TRBJ1-6; possibly TRBD1 for D (5 bases). Germline V gene data show CDR1 as DFQATT and CDR2 as SNEGSKA (reference sequence). The CDR3 loop spans 16 amino acids. V was cut by 2 bases and J by 0 bases, with 11 bases left in between. The DNA for the CDR3 is TGCAGTGCTAGATTCAGGGCTGGCTCCTATAATTCACCCCTCCACTTT. This codes for CSARFRAGSYNSPLHF.

J is TRBJ2-7 and V is TRBV29-1; 8 positions agree with TRBD1. The CDR3 totals 14 residues. Germline-derived CDR1 and CDR2 are SQVTM and ANQGSEA. The trim removed 5 bases at V and 6 bases at J, leaving 12 bases unmatched. CDR3 region: CSVFFPDRAAEQYF. CDR3 sequence (DNA): TGCAGCGTTTTCTTCCCGGACAGGGCCGCCGAGCAGTACTTC.

CDR3 in amino acids: CASSLSGGVEYNEQFF. DNA for the CDR3: TGTGCCAGCAGTTTATCGGGCGGGGTTGAATACAATGAGCAGTTCTTC. The chain uses TRBV27 and TRBJ2-1, with a possible D match to TRBD2 (6 bases). Germline-derived CDR1 and CDR2 are MNHEY and SMNVEV (reference sequence). The CDR3 runs to 16 residues. Trimming pared 0 bases from V and 4 bases from J, leaving 13 bases between.

This clonotype came up a few times. The gene calls are TRBV7-9 and TRBJ2-5, with D possibly being TRBD1 or TRBD2 (5 bases each). The germline V gene has CDR1 SEHNR and CDR2 FQNEAQ (reference sequence). Between the trimmed V and J ends, which lost 5 bases and 2 bases, there was a span of 15 bases. This CDR3 region has 15 residues. The chain's CDR3 is CASSPIWGKQETQYF. CDR3 DNA: TGTGCCAGCAGCCCTATCTGGGGGAAACAAGAGACCCAGTACTTC.

CDR3 region: CASSPRTREKLFF. CDR3 coding DNA: TGTGCCAGCAGCCCCCGGACCCGGGAAAAACTGTTTTTT. The chain couples TRBV9 to TRBJ1-4; D is unresolved. Trimming stripped 4 bases from V and 8 bases from J, with 12 bases between. The CDR3 sequence is 13 residues long. The germline V gene has CDR1 SGDLS and CDR2 YYNGEE.

V gene TRBV28 combines with J gene TRBJ2-2, with a weak D call TRBD2 (6 bases). CDR3 length equals 17 residues. V lost 8 bases and J 4 bases, leaving 23 bases between the germline ends. CDR1 MDHEN and CDR2 SYDVKM come from the germline V gene. CDR3 region: CASAVRGPGESTGELFF. The CDR3 DNA is TGTGCCAGCGCGGTTCGCGGTCCGGGGGAATCCACCGGGGAGCTGTTTTTT. Full variable domain (rest looked up from reference TRBV28 and TRBJ2-2): DVKVTQSSRYLVKRTGEKVFLECVQDMDHENMFWYRQDPGLGLRLIYFSYDVKMKEKGDIPEGYSVSREKKERFSLILESASTNQTSMYLCASAVRGPGESTGELFFGEGSRLTVL.